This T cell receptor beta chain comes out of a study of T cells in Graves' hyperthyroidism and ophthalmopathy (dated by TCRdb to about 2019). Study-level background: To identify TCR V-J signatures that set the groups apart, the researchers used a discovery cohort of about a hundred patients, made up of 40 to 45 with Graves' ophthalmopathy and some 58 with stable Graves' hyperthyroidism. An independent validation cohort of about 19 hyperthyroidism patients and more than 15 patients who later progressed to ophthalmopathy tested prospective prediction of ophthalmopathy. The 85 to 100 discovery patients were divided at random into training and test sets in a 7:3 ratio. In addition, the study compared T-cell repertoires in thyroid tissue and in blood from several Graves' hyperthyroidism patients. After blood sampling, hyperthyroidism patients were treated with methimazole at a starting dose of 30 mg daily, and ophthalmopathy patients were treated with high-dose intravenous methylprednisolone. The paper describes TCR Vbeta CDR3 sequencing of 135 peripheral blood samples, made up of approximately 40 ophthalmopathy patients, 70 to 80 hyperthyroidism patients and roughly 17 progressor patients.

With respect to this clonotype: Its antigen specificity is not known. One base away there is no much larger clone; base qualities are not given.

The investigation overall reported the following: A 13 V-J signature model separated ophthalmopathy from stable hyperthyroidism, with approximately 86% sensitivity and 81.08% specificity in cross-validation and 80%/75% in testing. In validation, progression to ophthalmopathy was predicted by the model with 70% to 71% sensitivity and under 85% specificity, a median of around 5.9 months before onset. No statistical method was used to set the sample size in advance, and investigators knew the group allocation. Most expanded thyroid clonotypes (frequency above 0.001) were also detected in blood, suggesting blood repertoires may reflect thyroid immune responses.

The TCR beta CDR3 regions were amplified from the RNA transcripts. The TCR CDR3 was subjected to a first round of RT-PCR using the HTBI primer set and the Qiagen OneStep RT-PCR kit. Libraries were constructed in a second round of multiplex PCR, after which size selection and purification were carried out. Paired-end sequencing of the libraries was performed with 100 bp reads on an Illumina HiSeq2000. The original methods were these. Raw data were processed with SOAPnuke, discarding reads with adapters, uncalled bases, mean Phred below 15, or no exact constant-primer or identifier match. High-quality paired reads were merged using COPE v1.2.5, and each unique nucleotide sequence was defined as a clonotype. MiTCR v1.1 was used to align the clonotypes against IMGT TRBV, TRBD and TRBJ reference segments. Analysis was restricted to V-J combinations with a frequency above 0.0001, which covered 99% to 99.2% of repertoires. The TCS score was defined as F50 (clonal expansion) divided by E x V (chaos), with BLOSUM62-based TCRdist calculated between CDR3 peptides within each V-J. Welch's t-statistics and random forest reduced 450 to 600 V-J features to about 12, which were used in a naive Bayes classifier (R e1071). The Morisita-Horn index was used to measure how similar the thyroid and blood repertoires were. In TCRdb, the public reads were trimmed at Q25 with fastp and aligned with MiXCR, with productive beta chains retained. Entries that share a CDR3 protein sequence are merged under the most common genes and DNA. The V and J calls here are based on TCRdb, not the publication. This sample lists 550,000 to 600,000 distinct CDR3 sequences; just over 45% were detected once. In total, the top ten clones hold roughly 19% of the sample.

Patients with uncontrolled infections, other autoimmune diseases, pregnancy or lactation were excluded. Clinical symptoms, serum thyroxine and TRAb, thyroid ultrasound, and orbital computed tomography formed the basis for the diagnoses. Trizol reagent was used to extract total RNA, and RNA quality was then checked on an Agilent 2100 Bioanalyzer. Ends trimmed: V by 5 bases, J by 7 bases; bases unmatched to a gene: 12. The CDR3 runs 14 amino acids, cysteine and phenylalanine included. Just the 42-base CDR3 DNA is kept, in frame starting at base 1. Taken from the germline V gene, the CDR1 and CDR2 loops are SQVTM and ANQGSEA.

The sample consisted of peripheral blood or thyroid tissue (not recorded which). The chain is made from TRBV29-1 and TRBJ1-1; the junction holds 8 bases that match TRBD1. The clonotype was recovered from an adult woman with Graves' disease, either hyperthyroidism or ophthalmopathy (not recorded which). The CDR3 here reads CSVTGTGPFGEAFF. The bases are TGCAGCGTTACCGGGACAGGCCCTTTTGGTGAAGCTTTCTTT.